A few counts support the clone carrying this TCR beta chain. Its cognate antigen is unknown. The CDR3 loop spans 15 amino acids. Trimming shortened V by 3 bases and J by 2 bases, and 14 bases separated the two germline ends. Germline V CDR1 and CDR2: SGHTA, FQGNSA. The source of the sample is a study of early T cells in non-severe SARS-CoV-2 infection. Study-level background: Chains were unpaired, as sequencing was done on bulk RNA from unsorted whole blood.

Study-level findings and limits: Matching results from VDJdb favored anti-spike CD8 responses, leaving private and CD4 specificities undetected.

Attached unique molecular identifiers marked individual cDNA molecules. One entry per CDR3 protein, called by TCRdb with MiXCR from the 5' RACE reads. Of about 110,000 distinct CDR3 sequences listed, roughly 12% are singletons. The sample here was whole blood, taken at baseline. The clonotype comes from an adult who was a healthcare worker with PCR-confirmed SARS-CoV-2 infection or an uninfected control (not recorded which). The gene calls are TRBV7-2 and TRBJ2-7; D is possibly TRBD2 (6 bases). The CDR3 DNA is TGTGCCAGCAGCTTTGATGGGCGGGGAACCTACGAGCAGTACTTC. Its translation is CASSFDGRGTYEQYF.